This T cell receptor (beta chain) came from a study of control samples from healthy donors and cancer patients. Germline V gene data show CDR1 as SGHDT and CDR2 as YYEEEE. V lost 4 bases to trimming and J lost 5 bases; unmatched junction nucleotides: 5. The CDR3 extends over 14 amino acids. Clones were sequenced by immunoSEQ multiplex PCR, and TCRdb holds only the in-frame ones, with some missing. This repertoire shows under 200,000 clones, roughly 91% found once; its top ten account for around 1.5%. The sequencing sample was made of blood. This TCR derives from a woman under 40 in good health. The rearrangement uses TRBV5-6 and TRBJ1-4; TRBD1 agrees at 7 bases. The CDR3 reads CASSVGQLNEKLFF. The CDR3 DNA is TGTGCCAGCAGCGTGGGACAGCTCAATGAAAAACTGTTTTTT.